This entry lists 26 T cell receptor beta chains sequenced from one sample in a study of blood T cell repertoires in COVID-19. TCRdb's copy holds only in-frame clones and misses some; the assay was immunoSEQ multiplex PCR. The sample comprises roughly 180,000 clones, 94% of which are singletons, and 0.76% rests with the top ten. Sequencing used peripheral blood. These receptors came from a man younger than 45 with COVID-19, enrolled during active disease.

The CDR3 coding sequence is TGTGCCAGCAGCCGTCAGGCCGGGGACGAGCAGTACTTC. Its protein product is CASSRQAGDEQYF. The chain carries TRBV7-2 and TRBJ2-7; a possible D gene is TRBD2 (5 bases). Trimming pared 5 bases from V and 5 bases from J, leaving 13 bases between. This CDR3 has 13 amino acids. In germline, CDR1 is SGHTA, CDR2 FQGNSA.

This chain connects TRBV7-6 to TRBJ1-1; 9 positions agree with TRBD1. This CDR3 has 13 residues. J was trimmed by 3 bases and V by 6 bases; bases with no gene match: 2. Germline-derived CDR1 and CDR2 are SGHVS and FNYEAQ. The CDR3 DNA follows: TGTGCCAGCAGTTGGGACAGGGACACTGAAGCTTTCTTT. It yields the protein CASSWDRDTEAFF.

CDR3 sequence reads: CASSSQMTNEKLFF. For the CDR3, the DNA is TGTGCCAGCAGCTCACAAATGACTAATGAAAAACTGTTTTTT. V is TRBV7-2 and J is TRBJ1-4; unclear D gene. Germline values: CDR1 SGHTA, CDR2 FQGNSA. The germline V and J ends were trimmed by 4 bases and 2 bases, with 8 bases remaining between them. The CDR3 has 14 residues.

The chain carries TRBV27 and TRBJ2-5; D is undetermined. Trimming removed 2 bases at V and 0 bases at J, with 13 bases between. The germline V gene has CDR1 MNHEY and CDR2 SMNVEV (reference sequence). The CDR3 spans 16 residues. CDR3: CASSLAAADYQETQYF. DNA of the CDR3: TGTGCCAGCAGTTTAGCCGCCGCTGACTACCAAGAGACCCAGTACTTC.

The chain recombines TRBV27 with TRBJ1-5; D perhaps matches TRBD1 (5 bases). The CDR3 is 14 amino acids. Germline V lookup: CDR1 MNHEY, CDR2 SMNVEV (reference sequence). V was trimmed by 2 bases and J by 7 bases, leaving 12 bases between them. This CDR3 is CASSLEWQGQPQHF. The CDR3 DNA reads TGTGCCAGCAGTTTAGAGTGGCAGGGCCAGCCCCAGCATTTT.

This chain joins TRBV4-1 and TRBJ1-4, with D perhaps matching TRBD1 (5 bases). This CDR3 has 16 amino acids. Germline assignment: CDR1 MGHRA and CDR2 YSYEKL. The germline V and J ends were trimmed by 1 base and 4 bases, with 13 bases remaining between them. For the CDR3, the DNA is TGCGCCAGCAGCCAAGCATCGGGGGTTGGTAATGAAAAACTGTTTTTT. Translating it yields CASSQASGVGNEKLFF.

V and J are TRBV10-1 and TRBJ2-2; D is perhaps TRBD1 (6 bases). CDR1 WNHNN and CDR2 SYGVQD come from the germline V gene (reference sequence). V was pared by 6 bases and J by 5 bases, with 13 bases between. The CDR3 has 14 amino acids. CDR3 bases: TGCGCCAGCAGGGAAGGACAGCGGACCGGGGAGCTGTTTTTT. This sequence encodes CASREGQRTGELFF.

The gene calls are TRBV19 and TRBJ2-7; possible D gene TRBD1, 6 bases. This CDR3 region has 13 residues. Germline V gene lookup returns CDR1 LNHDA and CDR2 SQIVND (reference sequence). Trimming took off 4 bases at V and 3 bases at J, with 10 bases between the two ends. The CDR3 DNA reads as TGTGCCAGTAGTACGGGACACAACTACGAGCAGTACTTC. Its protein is CASSTGHNYEQYF.

CDR3: CASAPGGGNQPQHF. Written as DNA, the CDR3 is TGTGCCAGCGCACCGGGGGGCGGCAATCAGCCCCAGCATTTT. This chain links TRBV7-9 with TRBJ1-5; weak D call: TRBD1 (6 bases). The germline gives CDR1 SEHNR, CDR2 FQNEAQ (reference sequence). The CDR3 runs 14 residues. Trimming shortened V by 8 bases and J by 2 bases, and 13 bases separated the two germline ends.

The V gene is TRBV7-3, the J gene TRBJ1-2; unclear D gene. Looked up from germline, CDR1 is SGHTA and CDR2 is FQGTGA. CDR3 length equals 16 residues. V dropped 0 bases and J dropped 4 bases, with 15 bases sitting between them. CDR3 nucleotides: TGTGCCAGCAGCTTAACTCTCCCCGACAAAAGCTATGGCTACACCTTC. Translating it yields CASSLTLPDKSYGYTF.

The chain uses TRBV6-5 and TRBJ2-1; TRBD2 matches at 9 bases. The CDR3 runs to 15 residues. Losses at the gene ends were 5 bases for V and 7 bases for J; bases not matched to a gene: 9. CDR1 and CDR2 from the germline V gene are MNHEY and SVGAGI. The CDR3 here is CASSRSGTSSNEQFF. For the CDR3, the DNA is TGTGCCAGCAGTAGATCCGGGACTAGCTCTAATGAGCAGTTCTTC.

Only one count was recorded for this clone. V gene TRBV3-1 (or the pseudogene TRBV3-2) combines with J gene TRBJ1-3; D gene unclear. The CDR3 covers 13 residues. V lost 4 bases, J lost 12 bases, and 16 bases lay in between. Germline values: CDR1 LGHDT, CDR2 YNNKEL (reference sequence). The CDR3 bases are TGTGCCAGCAGCCGTCCCCGTCAAGTACACATATATTTT. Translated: CASSRPRQVHIYF.

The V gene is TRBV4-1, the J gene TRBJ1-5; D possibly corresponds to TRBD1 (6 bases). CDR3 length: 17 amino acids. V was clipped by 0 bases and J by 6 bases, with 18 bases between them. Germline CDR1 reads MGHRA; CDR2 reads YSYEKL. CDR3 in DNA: TGCGCCAGCAGCCAAGATGGGGGCAGGGGTGTTAGTCAGCCCCAGCATTTT. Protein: CASSQDGGRGVSQPQHF.

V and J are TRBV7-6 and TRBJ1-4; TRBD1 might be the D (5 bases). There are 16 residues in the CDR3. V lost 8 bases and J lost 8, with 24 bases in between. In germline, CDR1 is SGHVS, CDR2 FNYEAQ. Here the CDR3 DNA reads TGTGCCAGCGTACCCCTCGGGCAGGGAGGAGGCGAAAAACTGTTTTTT. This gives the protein CASVPLGQGGGEKLFF.

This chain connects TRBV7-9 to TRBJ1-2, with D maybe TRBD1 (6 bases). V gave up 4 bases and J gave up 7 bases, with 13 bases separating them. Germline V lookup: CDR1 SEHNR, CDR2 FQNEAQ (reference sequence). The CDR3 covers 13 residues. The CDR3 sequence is CASSSQGFLGYTF. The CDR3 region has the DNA TGTGCCAGCAGCTCGCAGGGGTTTCTTGGCTACACCTTC.

The CDR3 protein is CASSPSTRLAKETQYF. DNA for the CDR3: TGTGCCAGCTCACCCTCGACAAGACTAGCGAAGGAGACCCAGTACTTC. V and J are TRBV18 and TRBJ2-5; 8 bases fit TRBD2. V dropped 3 bases and J dropped 5; count of bases not matched to a gene: 11. Germline loops: CDR1 KGHSH, CDR2 LQKENI. This CDR3 region has 16 residues.

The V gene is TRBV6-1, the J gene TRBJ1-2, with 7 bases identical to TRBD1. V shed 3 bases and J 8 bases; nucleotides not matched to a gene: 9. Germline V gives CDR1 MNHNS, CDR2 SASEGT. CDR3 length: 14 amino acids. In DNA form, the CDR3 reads TGTGCCAGCAGTGAGGGGACAGCCCTAGAGGGCTACACCTTC. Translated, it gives CASSEGTALEGYTF.

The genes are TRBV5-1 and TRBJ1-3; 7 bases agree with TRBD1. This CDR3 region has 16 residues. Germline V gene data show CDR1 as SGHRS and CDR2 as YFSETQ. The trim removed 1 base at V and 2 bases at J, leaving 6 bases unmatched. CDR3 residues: CASSLSGTETGNTIYF. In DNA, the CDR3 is TGCGCCAGCAGCTTGTCCGGGACAGAAACTGGAAACACCATATATTTT. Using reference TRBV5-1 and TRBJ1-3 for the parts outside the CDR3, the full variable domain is KAGVTQTPRYLIKTRGQQVTLSCSPISGHRSVSWYQQTPGQGLQFLFEYFSETQRNKGNFPGRFSGRQFSNSRSEMNVSTLELGDSALYLCASSLSGTETGNTIYFGEGSWLTVV.

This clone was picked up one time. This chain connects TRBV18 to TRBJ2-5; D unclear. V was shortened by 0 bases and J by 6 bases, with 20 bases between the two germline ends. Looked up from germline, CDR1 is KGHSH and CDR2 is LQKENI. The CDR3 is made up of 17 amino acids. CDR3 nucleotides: TGTGCCAGCTCACCACCAAATAGTGGCGGCAGTCAAAAGACCCAGTACTTC. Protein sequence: CASSPPNSGGSQKTQYF.

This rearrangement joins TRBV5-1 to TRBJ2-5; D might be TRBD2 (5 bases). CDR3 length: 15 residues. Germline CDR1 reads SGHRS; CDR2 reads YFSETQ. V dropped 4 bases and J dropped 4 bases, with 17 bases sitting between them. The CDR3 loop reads CASSAGALGPETQYF. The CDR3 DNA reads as TGCGCCAGCAGCGCGGGCGCTCTCGGCCCAGAGACCCAGTACTTC.

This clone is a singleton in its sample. CDR3 nucleotide sequence: TGTGCCTGGAGTCGGGACAGCGATCAGCCCCAGCATTTT. Residues: CAWSRDSDQPQHF. The V call is TRBV30, the J call TRBJ1-5; the match to TRBD1 covers 7 bases. The junction had 3 bases not matched to a gene; V was cut back by 2 bases and J by 5 bases. CDR1 is GTSNPN and CDR2 is SVGIG in the germline V gene (reference sequence). The CDR3 loop spans 13 amino acids.

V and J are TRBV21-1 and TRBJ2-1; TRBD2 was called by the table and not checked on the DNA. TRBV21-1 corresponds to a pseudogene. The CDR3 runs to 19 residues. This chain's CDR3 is CASSKAEDRTQAPYNEQFF. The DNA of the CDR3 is TGTGCCAGCAGCAAAGCGGAGGATCGTACCCAGGCCCCCTACAATGAGCAGTTCTTC.

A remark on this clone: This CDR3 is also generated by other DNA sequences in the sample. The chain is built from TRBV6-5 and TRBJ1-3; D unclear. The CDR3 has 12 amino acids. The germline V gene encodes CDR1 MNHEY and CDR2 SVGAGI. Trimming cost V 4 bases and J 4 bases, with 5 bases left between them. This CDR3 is CASSSQGNTIYF. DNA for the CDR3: TGTGCCAGCAGTTCCCAAGGAAACACCATATATTTT.

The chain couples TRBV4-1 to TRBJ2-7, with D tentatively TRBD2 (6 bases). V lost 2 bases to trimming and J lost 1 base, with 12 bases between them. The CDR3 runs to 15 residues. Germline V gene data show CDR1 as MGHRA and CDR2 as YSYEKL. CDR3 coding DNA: TGCGCCAGCAGCCAAACCGGGACTCCATCCTACGAGCAGTACTTC. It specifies CASSQTGTPSYEQYF.

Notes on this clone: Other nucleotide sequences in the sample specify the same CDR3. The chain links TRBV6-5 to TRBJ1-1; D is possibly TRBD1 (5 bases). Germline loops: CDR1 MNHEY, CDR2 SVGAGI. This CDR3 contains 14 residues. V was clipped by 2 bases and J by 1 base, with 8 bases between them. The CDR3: CASSYRRENTEAFF. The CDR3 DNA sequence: TGTGCCAGCAGTTACCGCAGGGAGAACACTGAAGCTTTCTTT.

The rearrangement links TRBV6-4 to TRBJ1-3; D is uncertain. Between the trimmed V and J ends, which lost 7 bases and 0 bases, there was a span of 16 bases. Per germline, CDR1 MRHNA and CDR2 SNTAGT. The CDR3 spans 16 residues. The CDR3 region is CASNSHRAISGNTIYF. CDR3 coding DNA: TGTGCCAGCAACAGTCATCGTGCGATCTCTGGAAACACCATATATTTT.